One and the same sample provided the 3 T cell receptor beta chains below, sequenced in a study of blood T cell dynamics during melanoma immunotherapy. The time point is: week 3, after first cycle of checkpoint inhibitor. Sequencing was performed with immunoSEQ multiplex PCR; in TCRdb, only in-frame clones are kept and a portion is missing. The sample shows fewer than 13,000 clones, around 86% of them seen only once. The specimen was blood, collected from a patient treated with checkpoint blockade. These receptor sequences come from a human donor with melanoma.

The CDR3 bases are TGTGCCAGCAGTCCCCGACAGGGCCGGGACGAGCAGTACTTC. Translation: CASSPRQGRDEQYF. The gene calls are TRBV27 and TRBJ2-7, with 7 positions matching TRBD1. Losses at the gene ends were 5 bases for V and 5 bases for J; bases not matched to a gene: 9. Germline CDR1 is MNHEY and CDR2 is SMNVEV (reference sequence). This CDR3 is built from 14 residues.

The chain joins TRBV7-6 to TRBJ1-4, with TRBD1 identical over 9 bases. V shed 5 bases and J 6 bases; nucleotides not matched to a gene: 4. CDR3 length: 14 residues. Germline lookup yields CDR1 SGHVS and CDR2 FNYEAQ. CDR3 DNA: TGTGCCAGCAGCCCGACAGGGGGAGATGAAAAACTGTTTTTT. Translation gives CASSPTGGDEKLFF.

The rearrangement uses TRBV6-5 and TRBJ1-2, with D possibly being TRBD1 (5 bases). Germline V gives CDR1 MNHEY, CDR2 SVGAGI. Trimming took off 0 bases at V and 0 bases at J, with 8 bases between the two ends. The CDR3 spans 15 residues. CDR3 nucleotide sequence: TGTGCCAGCAGTTACTCGGTACAGGCTAACTATGGCTACACCTTC. The encoded protein is CASSYSVQANYGYTF.